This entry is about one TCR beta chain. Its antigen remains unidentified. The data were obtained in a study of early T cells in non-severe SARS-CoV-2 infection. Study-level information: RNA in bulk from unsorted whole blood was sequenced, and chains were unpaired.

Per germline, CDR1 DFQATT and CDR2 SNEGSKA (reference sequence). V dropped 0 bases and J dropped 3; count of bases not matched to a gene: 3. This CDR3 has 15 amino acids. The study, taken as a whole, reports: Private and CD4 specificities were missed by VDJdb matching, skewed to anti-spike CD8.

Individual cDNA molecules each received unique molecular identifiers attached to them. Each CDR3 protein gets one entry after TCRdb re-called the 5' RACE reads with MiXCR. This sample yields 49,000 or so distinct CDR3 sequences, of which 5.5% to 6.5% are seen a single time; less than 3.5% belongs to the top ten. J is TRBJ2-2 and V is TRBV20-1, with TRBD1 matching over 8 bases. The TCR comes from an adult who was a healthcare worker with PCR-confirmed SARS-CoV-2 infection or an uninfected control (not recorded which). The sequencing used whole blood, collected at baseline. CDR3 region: CSAREGGQDTGELFF. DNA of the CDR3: TGCAGTGCTAGAGAGGGGGGACAGGACACCGGGGAGCTGTTTTTT.